The clone carrying this T cell receptor (beta chain) was seen repeatedly, ten times or more. TCRdb reprocessed the reads with MiXCR, giving one entry per CDR3 protein. The sample records about 140,000 distinct CDR3 sequences, about 6.1% being singletons. Germline lookup yields CDR1 SGHTA and CDR2 FQGNSA. The CDR3 loop spans 14 amino acids. The ends lost 7 bases at V and 7 bases at J; junction bases unmatched: 12. These data belong to a study of T cell repertoires in cytomegalovirus infection. The chain couples TRBV7-2 to TRBJ2-7; 8 bases align to TRBD1. This sequence was found in a human donor in good health (CMV status not recorded). Some clones in this sample may be carry-over from other donors' samples. Source material: PBMCs. The CDR3 DNA follows: TGTGCCAGCACCCTGGGACAGGCGCCTGTAGAGCAGTACTTC. Amino acid sequence: CASTLGQAPVEQYF. Based on the CDR3 plus reference TRBV7-2 and TRBJ2-7, the full variable domain is GAGVSQSPSNKVTEKGKDVELRCDPISGHTALYWYRQSLGQGLEFLIYFQGNSAPDKSGLPSDRFSAERTGGSVSTLTIQRTQQEDSAVYLCASTLGQAPVEQYFGPGTRLTVT.